This T cell receptor beta chain was captured by sequencing in a study of T cells after yellow fever vaccination. Study findings and constraints: Subsequent to the booster, the majority of primary-vaccination clones reappeared (96% CD4, about 90% CD8).

TCRdb re-called the 5' RACE reads through MiXCR, storing one row per CDR3 protein. The sample records a few hundred thousand distinct CDR3 sequences, approximately 12% being singletons. To note about this clonotype: Its antigen is not identified.

The CDR3 has 16 residues. CDR1 and CDR2 from the germline V gene are KGHSH and LQKENI. J gave up 4 bases and V 3 bases, and 7 bases lay outside the gene matches. This specimen consisted of CD4+ T cells sorted from PBMCs, obtained 45 days after the yellow fever booster vaccination. The chain carries TRBV18 and TRBJ2-7; 12 bases map to TRBD2. The receptor was isolated from a young man who received the YFV17D yellow fever vaccine. CDR3 coding DNA: TGTGCCAGCTCACCGACTAGCGGGAGTAGAGGTTACGAGCAGTACTTC. This translates into CASSPTSGSRGYEQYF. The entire variable domain, with the rest obtained from reference TRBV18 and TRBJ2-7, is as follows: NAGVMQNPRHLVRRRGQEARLRCSPMKGHSHVYWYRQLPEEGLKFMVYLQKENIIDESGMPKERFSAEFPKEGPSILRIQQVVRGDSAAYFCASSPTSGSRGYEQYFGPGTRLTVT.